The clone carrying this T cell receptor (beta chain) was seen a handful of times. Its antigen is currently unknown. This CDR3 contains 14 residues. The V gene's germline CDR1 is SGHRS and CDR2 YFSETQ. J lost 4 bases, V lost 4 bases, and 5 bases had no gene match. The record originates from a study of cytomegalovirus exposure and HLA in healthy donors. General study results and limits: Confirmation in vitro established that a few CMV-associated chains were specific for CMV antigens.

The assay was immunoSEQ multiplex PCR, and TCRdb's table has in-frame clones only and misses some. Found here are roughly 190,000 clones, 86% of them singletons; the top ten hold more than 1.4%. The clonotype was recovered from a woman aged 18-30 years in good health and CMV-seronegative. The rearrangement links TRBV5-1 to TRBJ2-7; 10 bases are a match to TRBD1. Sequences were obtained from PBMCs. The CDR3 region is CASSPQGQGYEQYF. The CDR3 DNA sequence: TGCGCCAGCAGCCCCCAGGGACAGGGGTACGAGCAGTACTTC.